This T cell receptor beta chain emerged from a study of cytomegalovirus exposure and HLA in healthy donors (dated by TCRdb to the late 2010s). Study-level background: In an earlier analysis of 587 of the donors, 276 Gb of sequence data and about 110 million unique TCR beta sequences from about 190 million T cells were reported. Around 320 gigabases of sequencing data and tens of millions of unique TCR sequences were included in an early release covering roughly 700 HLA-typed donors. The genetic ancestry cluster associated with self-reported Caucasian donors included 81% of the 350 to 500 genotyped donors. The study was designed to test whether signatures of past pathogen exposure could be identified by cataloging public T cell receptors. The study profiled the T cell repertoires of 500 to 800 subjects by immunosequencing and related them to cytomegalovirus serostatus. In addition to the first cohort of 666 subjects, a separate validation cohort of approximately 120 different subjects was used. High-throughput TCR immunosequencing, statistical association of individual TCRs with disease status, and machine learning were combined to predict cytomegalovirus infection status. A later analysis re-analyzed previously published TCR beta repertoires from hundreds of donors and added high-resolution HLA genotyping to study TCR occurrence patterns. In the later analysis, no new phenotypic data were used to find candidate immune exposures; instead, reliance was placed on TCR beta sequences and their occurrence across donors. An earlier analysis of roughly 580 of the donors used high-throughput TCR beta sequencing to judge whether each TCR beta V gene segment behaved as functional or pseudogenic. Donor age, sex, ethnicity and CMV serostatus were collected together with the repertoire data. A later genetic analysis took genome-wide SNP genotypes for about 55% of the roughly 670 donors and used that subset as a discovery cohort. All discovery cohort repertoires had been generated on a single sequencing platform. HLA typing included class I and class II loci at four-digit resolution. The number of typed donors differed by locus: about 629-630 for A, B, C, DRB1 and DQB1; some 500 for DQA1; some 590 for DPA1; and roughly 470 for DPB1. About five DR-DQ haplotypes were treated as single units for association and clustering because of strong linkage in the cohort. Among about 400 genotyped donors of the cohort, an average of around 250,000 unique TCR beta nucleotide sequences was sequenced per donor, of which about 19% were non-productive.

The CDR3 sequence holds 13 residues, the cysteine and phenylalanine included. Only CDR3 DNA remains: 39 bases, in frame from the first base. The germline V gene encodes CDR1 SGHAT and CDR2 FQNNGV. At the junction V is shortened by 3 bases and J by 8 bases, with 11 bases in between. Paper-wide results and their limitations: At a false discovery rate of 0.05, a later analysis linked approximately 18,000 TCR beta sequences to specific HLA alleles. Assigning TCR associations to individual alleles was difficult when HLA alleles, especially DR and DQ, strongly co-occurred. In both the original and validation cohorts, the classifier was reported to diagnose cytomegalovirus status with high specificity and sensitivity. Sequencing depth was assumed to be roughly uniform across donors in the presence/absence analyses, though that assumption may not hold. The authors suggested that the approach could potentially be extended to other disease states and immunological phenotypes. For the cohort, immune exposure information was limited to CMV serostatus. In a later genetic analysis, fewer N-insertions in productive TCRs were reported among donors in an Asian-associated ancestry cluster than the roughly 640-donor mean. In a later genetic analysis, a missense DCLRE1C variant was associated with V-gene and J-gene trimming of TCR beta chains, and the association was replicated in an independent cohort. Most CMV-associated TCR beta chains appeared to be HLA-restricted in a later analysis, and the HLA associations seemed to be driven largely by CMV exposure. The cohort was sequenced for TCR beta chains only, and without alpha or paired-chain data the features that could be detected were limited. Seventeen rarely observed V segments, including chromosome 9 orphons, were excluded from the earlier analysis of approximately 500 of the donors because counts were too low. HLA typing was unavailable for some donors at each locus, so association tests used only the typed subset. In an earlier analysis of some 500 of the donors, most TCR beta V segments appeared in productive rearrangements about 87% or about 30% of the time, broadly matching IMGT annotations. A further reported finding was that TCR beta sequences accurately predicted the HLA-A and HLA-B alleles for most subjects in the first cohort. The sequencing pipeline was judged likely to have produced a cluster of highly shared sequence variants as a technical artifact. The study gave a list of under 200 TCR beta chains associated with cytomegalovirus. Most TCR sequences were seen in very few donors, while some public TCRs were found in many individuals. Linkage disequilibrium might explain the correlated functional status among segregating V segments, but an unknown experimental factor could not be excluded. In vitro tests confirmed that a few of the cytomegalovirus-associated TCR beta chains recognize cytomegalovirus antigens. Because the 87-base-pair reads could not distinguish some IMGT-functional V segments, including TRBV6-2 and TRBV6-3, those segments were excluded. In a later analysis, HLA-associated TCR beta chains showed more clonal expansion and lower generation probabilities than non-associated chains that were equally common. Several of the top co-occurrence clusters appeared to be linked to parvovirus B19, influenza, CMV and Epstein-Barr virus, according to a later analysis. A later analysis found that TCR association rates varied across HLA loci, with DRB1 alleles showing the most associated TCRs and HLA-C alleles the fewest.

The cohort comprised around 690 healthy bone marrow donors. At the time of sampling, every cohort member was nominally healthy, though immune exposures that went unrecorded were likely present. The donor tested CMV seropositive, placing the donor among the 250 to 350 seropositive members of the cohort. Each donor provided a peripheral blood sample, and peripheral blood mononuclear cells were used for TCR beta sequencing. Genomic DNA was extracted from the blood cell samples with the Qiagen DNeasy Blood Extraction Kit. Receptor libraries were prepared by the immunoSEQ multiplex PCR assay. For the multiplex PCR, a mixture combining 60 forward primers for TCR Vbeta segments and 13 reverse primers for TCR Jbeta segments was used. Amplification of the CDR3 region of rearranged TCR beta genes was performed with a multiplex PCR assay on genomic DNA. The amplified TCR beta libraries were sequenced on the Illumina HiSeq System as 87-base-pair reads. Regarding the original processing steps: A later analysis tallied 80 million to 95 million unique TCR beta chains across the 666 repertoires, and some 10 million of those chains were shared by two or more donors. To remove PCR and sequencing errors, raw reads were error-corrected and collapsed into unique sequences using a nearest-neighbor algorithm that merged closely related sequences. V, D and J gene segments were assigned by aligning CDR3 sequences to IMGT reference sequences. For a sequence to be retained, a match of at least six nucleotides was required to both a V gene segment and a J gene segment. Rearrangements were called productive when the CDR3 lacked stop codons and stayed in frame with V and J; all others were non-productive. CDR3 was defined according to IMGT convention as the region running from the second conserved V-encoded cysteine to the conserved J-encoded phenylalanine. In an earlier analysis of 550 to 650 of the donors, sequences lacking an unambiguous match to a single V gene segment were excluded. An earlier analysis of around 600 of the donors classified V segments as functional when productive rearrangements were above 56.7% and as segregating when the standard deviation between donors was above 5%. A statistical classification framework was developed to diagnose cytomegalovirus status using the catalog of TCR beta chain sequences. V and J gene assignment, in a later analysis, came from comparing TCR nucleotide sequences with IMGT/GENE-DB human TR gene sequences. A later analysis assigned CDR3 sequences and most-parsimonious VDJ recombination scenarios with the TCRdist pipeline. In a later analysis, each TCR beta chain was defined by its CDR3 amino acid sequence together with its V-gene family, and reads lacking a unique V-gene family were excluded. In a later analysis, fewer than 600 highly shared, low-generation-probability nucleotide sequences were removed to address suspected cross-contamination and a sequencing artifact. A later analysis calculated a clonal expansion index for each public chain from normalized within-repertoire ranks of inferred template counts. In a later analysis, generation probabilities were computed with a VDJ recombination model fitted to out-of-frame rearrangements, and the resulting probabilities were checked against IGoR. Hypergeometric tests were used in a later analysis to score TCR-TCR, TCR-HLA and TCR-CMV co-occurrence, with a repertoire-size bias correction applied to the TCR pairs. In a later analysis, false discovery rates were estimated by permuting HLA or CMV assignments 20 times. In a later analysis, co-occurring TCRs were grouped using DBSCAN, with TCRdist sequence similarity added in when clustering inside HLA-allele-positive subsets. Repertoires with fewer than 30,000 or more than 120,000 public chains, plus five repertoires with anomalous nucleotide sharing, were excluded from co-occurrence clustering. TCRdb obtained this table from immuneACCESS and retained in-frame rearrangements with V and J assigned. These tables miss some clones; where compared with another copy, unresolved V genes account for less than half of the shortfall, and the remainder is unexplained. D and trimming were read from the DNA, whereas the V and J calls and clone size are those reported in that table. The sample data list under 250,000 clones, and around 80% of these were observed just once. 4.4% of the sample lies in the top ten.

This clone was observed a handful of times. Which antigen it targets is not known. No qualities accompany the bases; no much larger clone lies one base away. This sequence was found in a woman aged 25 to 39 in good health and CMV-seropositive. Recombination linked TRBV11-2 to TRBJ2-1, with the D gene not confidently named. The sequencing sample was made of PBMCs. The CDR3 protein is CASSFSRVYEQFF. The sequence in DNA is TGTGCCAGCAGCTTTTCTCGGGTCTATGAGCAGTTCTTC.